This T cell receptor (beta chain) was captured in a study of beta chain features in type 1 diabetes (dated by TCRdb to the late 2010s). At the level of the whole study: No differences in mean age, gender distribution, total cell number or subset yield were found between patients and healthy donors. Across all samples, about 110 million sorted cells were examined, and cell number per subset correlated strongly with RNA yield. The study compared the TCRB repertoires of sorted circulating CD4+ T cell subsets in recently diagnosed type 1 diabetes patients with those in matched healthy donors. Naive and central memory subsets were obtained from all 28 donors, but regulatory and stem cell-like memory subsets were isolated from only 8 patients and roughly 8 healthy donors. Overall results and qualifications from the work: At VDJ recombination sites, patients with type 1 diabetes made fewer insertions and deleted more nucleotides, a pattern implying thymic rearrangement abnormalities. In all four CD4+ subsets, TCRB CDR3 length was moderately but significantly shorter in type 1 diabetes patients. Sequencing cDNA rather than genomic DNA could over-represent highly expressing activated cells, although activation and CD3 levels did not differ between groups. Naive, central memory and regulatory TCRB repertoires appeared more similar among patients than among healthy donors. HLA sub-analyses involved small numbers of individuals, so any influence of HLA type on TCRB rearrangement remained unresolved. Shorter templates might have been favored by PCR, but patient and control samples were amplified and corrected together, so both groups would have been affected equally by any skew.

The High Capacity cDNA Reverse Transcription Kit was used to reverse transcribe all of the isolated RNA, meaning that expressed TCRB transcripts were what got sequenced. Naive, central memory and regulatory T cell samples underwent deep immunoSEQ sequencing, averaging approximately 3.5 million total reads per sample. After sorted cells were lysed in RLT buffer, RNA was extracted with DNase-treated RNeasy Micro or Mini kits, with the choice depending on cell number. Each cell subset was processed separately to prevent cross-contamination, with patient and healthy donor samples processed together. Using the immunoSEQ multiplex PCR, TCRB sequences were amplified from cDNA into 87-bp fragments spanning the CDR3 region. Sequencing of the amplicons was done on the Illumina HiSeq platform. The study's processing was this. Synthetic template baselines were used to correct PCR bias computationally, reads within Hamming distance 2 were collapsed together, and singletons that could not be merged were discarded. Reads were aligned against IMGT so that V, D and J genes, CDR3 length and insertions or deletions at six rearrangement sites could be assigned. Within each subset, clonotype counts were normalized to sorted cell number, and only after that were true diversity and Gini coefficients computed with the tcR R package. Repertoire sharing was quantified using the overlap coefficient calculated on TCRB nucleotide sequences. Out-of-frame TCRB sequences from naive cells were analyzed to stand in for the pre-selection repertoire. The table was pulled from immuneACCESS by TCRdb, which kept in-frame rearrangements only. Such tables lose some clones; where checked, under half of the loss comes from unresolved V genes, and the rest has no known cause. Clonal size and the V and J genes are those of that table, whereas D and trimming came from the DNA. Here the sample has hundreds of thousands of clones; roughly 15% occur a single time. The ten largest clones take up 0.07% to 0.095% of the sample.

V is cut back by 1 base and J by 3 bases, with 2 bases in the junction unmatched. The CDR3, from cysteine to phenylalanine, totals 16 residues. The sequence is cut down to CDR3 DNA, 48 bases in frame from base 1. CDR1 and CDR2, per the germline V gene, are LGHNA and YNFKEQ. Each donor gave one peripheral blood draw, averaging approximately 0.12 L, which was collected into heparinised tubes. A BD FACSAria II and a panel including CD45RO, CCR7, CD25, CD127, CD95 and CD27 were used to sort naive, central memory, regulatory and stem cell-like memory CD4+ T cells. A purity above 98% was achieved for all sorted populations. PBMCs were isolated immediately by Lymphoprep density gradient centrifugation and stained directly without culture. So that batch effects would be minimized, each experiment stained and sorted samples in pairs, pairing one healthy donor with one patient. Only a few counts were recorded for this clone. There is no known antigen for this receptor. Qualities for individual bases were not recorded, and no much larger clone is one base off.

Sequences were obtained from naive CD4+ T cells from blood. The cell subset or site label corresponds to: true naive CD4+ T cells. This sequence originates from a man younger than 35 in good health. The chain is encoded by TRBV4-2 joined to TRBJ2-1; TRBD2 lines up with 11 middle nucleotides. The nucleotide sequence is given as TGTGCCAGCAGCCAAGGAACTAGCGGGGGCTACAATGAGCAGTTCTTC. Protein translation: CASSQGTSGGYNEQFF.